These 23 T cell receptor beta chains share one sample of origin, sequenced in a study of cytomegalovirus exposure and HLA in healthy donors. PCR employed 60 Vbeta and 13 Jbeta primers. Generated by immunoSEQ multiplex PCR, the TCRdb table keeps only in-frame clones and is missing some. Here the sample spans about 220,000 clones, about 70% being singletons. The specimen sequenced was PBMCs. The receptors were gathered from a woman in her 30s in good health and CMV-seronegative.

On this clone: Germline and junction disagree at one end, which may indicate a read error. The chain couples TRBV30 to TRBJ2-7; TRBD1 agrees at 10 bases. CDR1 is GTSNPN, CDR2 SVGIG, per germline (reference sequence). The CDR3 is 14 residues long. The CDR3 DNA follows: TGTGCCTGGGAGGGACAGGGGAAACACTACGAGCAGCACTTC. Its protein is CAWEGQGKHYEQHF.

The chain combines TRBV11-2 with TRBJ2-7; D gene unclear. The CDR3 spans 11 residues. CDR1 and CDR2 from the germline V gene are SGHAT and FQNNGV. Trimming took 3 bases from V and 4 from J, leaving 4 bases between them. This CDR3 is CASSFEYEQYF. The CDR3 region has the DNA TGTGCCAGCAGCTTTGAGTACGAGCAGTACTTC.

The V call is TRBV30, the J call TRBJ2-2; D gene ambiguous. CDR1 GTSNPN and CDR2 SVGIG come from the germline V gene (reference sequence). The CDR3 runs to 13 residues. Trimming removed 0 bases at V and 7 bases at J, with 9 bases between. CDR3 nucleotides: TGTGCCTGGAGTGTGCCCAGTCACGGGGAGCTGTTTTTT. Protein: CAWSVPSHGELFF. The full variable domain, with the rest looked up from reference TRBV30 and TRBJ2-2, is SQTIHQWPATLVQPVGSPLSLECTVEGTSNPNLYWYRQAAGRGLQLLFYSVGIGQISSEVPQNLSASRPQDRQFILSSKKLLLSDSGFYLCAWSVPSHGELFFGEGSRLTVL.

The gene calls are TRBV19 and TRBJ2-1, with 10 bases identical to TRBD2. With V trimmed by 4 bases and J by 3 bases, 3 bases remained unmatched. This CDR3 has 15 residues. CDR1 LNHDA and CDR2 SQIVND come from the germline V gene (reference sequence). Here the CDR3 DNA reads TGTGCCAGTAGTACCGCTAGCGGGAGCTACAATGAGCAGTTCTTC. It specifies CASSTASGSYNEQFF.

This chain uses TRBV10-3 with TRBJ1-2, with TRBD1 as a possible D gene (6 bases). The CDR3 loop spans 13 amino acids. V gave up 2 bases and J gave up 4 bases, with 8 bases separating them. Germline CDR1 ENHRY, CDR2 SYGVKD. In nucleotides, the CDR3 is TGTGCCATCAGTGAGGGACAGCTCTATGGCTACACCTTC. This sequence encodes CAISEGQLYGYTF.

This chain links TRBV20-1 with TRBJ1-1, with D unresolved. The CDR3 is 11 amino acids. Per germline, CDR1 DFQATT and CDR2 SNEGSKA (reference sequence). V dropped 6 bases and J dropped 6 bases, with 11 bases sitting between them. The CDR3 DNA reads as TGCAGTGCCACCCGACACGCTGAAGCTTTCTTT. Residues: CSATRHAEAFF.

This clone was detected only a few times. This rearrangement joins TRBV18 to TRBJ1-4; 10 nucleotides agree with TRBD1. The CDR3 runs to 16 residues. The germline gives CDR1 KGHSH, CDR2 LQKENI. J lost 8 bases, V lost 1 base, and 7 bases had no gene match. For the CDR3, the DNA is TGTGCCAGCTCACCACTAAGACAGGGGGCACAGGAAAAACTGTTTTTT. It translates to CASSPLRQGAQEKLFF.

In its sample, this clone was seen once. This chain uses TRBV18 with TRBJ2-2, with D maybe TRBD2 (6 bases). The CDR3 totals 15 residues. Germline values: CDR1 KGHSH, CDR2 LQKENI. The V end lost 6 bases, the J end lost 0 bases, and 11 bases lay between the germline ends. CDR3 residues: CASSAGTPNTGELFF. DNA of the CDR3: TGTGCCAGCTCGGCCGGGACTCCGAACACCGGGGAGCTGTTTTTT.

This clone has only one observation. Other DNA sequences from this sample encode an identical CDR3 as well. This chain connects TRBV6-6 to TRBJ1-5; D gene ambiguous. Trimming took off 0 bases at V and 4 bases at J, with 7 bases between the two ends. Looked up from germline, CDR1 is MNHNY and CDR2 is SVGAGI (reference sequence). The CDR3 is 14 amino acids. For the CDR3, the DNA is TGTGCCAGCAGTTACTCGAGAGGGAATCAGCCCCAGCATTTT. The encoded protein is CASSYSRGNQPQHF.

For this clone: Its ends do not fully match the called genes, so a read error is possible. The rearrangement links TRBV7-9 to TRBJ2-7; D is undetermined. This CDR3 region has 11 residues. Germline V lookup: CDR1 SEHNR, CDR2 FQNEAQ (reference sequence). The CDR3 here is CSSSPSYEQYF. CDR3 nucleotide sequence: TGTTCCAGCAGCCCTTCCTACGAGCAGTACTTC.

This clone was detected a few times. The junction departs from the called germline gene at one end, perhaps through a read error. The chain joins TRBV7-3 to TRBJ1-2, with D perhaps TRBD1 (5 bases). The CDR3 runs 15 residues. The V gene's germline CDR1 is SGHTA and CDR2 FQGTGA. Written as DNA, the CDR3 is TGCGCCAGCAGCCAACCTGGGGGGAGGTTCTATGGCTACACCTTC. It encodes CASSQPGGRFYGYTF. Complete variable domain (other parts from reference TRBV7-3 and TRBJ1-2): GAGVSQTPSNKVTEKGKYVELRCDPISGHTALYWYRQSLGQGPEFLIYFQGTGAADDSGLPNDRFFAVRPEGSVSTLKIQRTERGDSAVYLCASSQPGGRFYGYTFGSGTRLTVV.

This chain connects TRBV21-1 to TRBJ2-7; the table calls TRBD2, which could not be checked here. TRBV21-1 is annotated as a pseudogene. The length of the CDR3 is 20 residues. Written as DNA, the CDR3 is TGTGCCAGCAGCAAAAAGATCGGACTAGCGGGGTTGATGAGCTCCTACGAGCAGTACTTC. It specifies CASSKKIGLAGLMSSYEQYF.

The chain links TRBV19 to TRBJ1-3; 7 bases map to TRBD1. The germline V gene has CDR1 LNHDA and CDR2 SQIVND (reference sequence). The CDR3 spans 15 residues. The junction had 9 bases not matched to a gene; V was cut back by 5 bases and J by 5 bases. The DNA for the CDR3 is TGTGCCAGTAGTCCGACAGGGAAGGCCCGAAACACCATATATTTT. As protein: CASSPTGKARNTIYF.

The chain couples TRBV19 to TRBJ2-1, with a tentative D call TRBD1 (5 bases). Trimming left V 3 bases short and J 2 bases short, with 11 bases between. This CDR3 has 15 amino acids. Germline V gene data show CDR1 as LNHDA and CDR2 as SQIVND (reference sequence). Written as DNA, the CDR3 is TGTGCCAGTAGTATGACACCAGGGACCTACAATGAGCAGTTCTTC. Translation: CASSMTPGTYNEQFF. The full variable domain, its missing parts supplied by reference TRBV19 and TRBJ2-1, is DGGITQSPKYLFRKEGQNVTLSCEQNLNHDAMYWYRQDPGQGLRLIYYSQIVNDFQKGDIAEGYSVSREKKESFPLTVTSAQKNPTAFYLCASSMTPGTYNEQFFGPGTRLTVL.

This clone occurred once. This chain links TRBV30 with TRBJ1-2; TRBD1 aligns across 9 bases. This CDR3 has 13 residues. The V gene end was trimmed by 0 bases and the J gene end by 7 bases; junction bases not matched to a gene: 3. Germline lookup yields CDR1 GTSNPN and CDR2 SVGIG (reference sequence). The CDR3 region is CAWSVATGGGYTF. In DNA form, the CDR3 reads TGTGCCTGGAGTGTGGCGACAGGGGGTGGCTACACCTTC.

This chain uses TRBV30 with TRBJ2-5; D is perhaps TRBD1 (5 bases). The CDR3 is 14 residues long. V lost 3 bases and J 4 bases, leaving 15 bases between the germline ends. CDR1 and CDR2 (germline): GTSNPN, SVGIG (reference sequence). CDR3 DNA sequence: TGTGCCTGGAGCCTACCAGGGATCATAGAGACCCAGTACTTC. The encoded protein is CAWSLPGIIETQYF. The full variable domain, completed using reference TRBV30 and TRBJ2-5, is SQTIHQWPATLVQPVGSPLSLECTVEGTSNPNLYWYRQAAGRGLQLLFYSVGIGQISSEVPQNLSASRPQDRQFILSSKKLLLSDSGFYLCAWSLPGIIETQYFGPGTRLLVL.

The sample holds a few counts of this clone. The rearrangement links TRBV9 to TRBJ2-1; 12 nucleotides match TRBD2. CDR3 length equals 15 residues. The V gene end was trimmed by 5 bases and the J gene end by 4 bases; junction bases not matched to a gene: 4. Germline lookup yields CDR1 SGDLS and CDR2 YYNGEE. CDR3 residues: CASSPGLAGYNEQFF. In nucleotides, the CDR3 is TGTGCCAGCAGTCCAGGACTAGCGGGGTACAATGAGCAGTTCTTC. Filled out from reference TRBV9 and TRBJ2-1, the complete variable domain reads DSGVTQTPKHLITATGQRVTLRCSPRSGDLSVYWYQQSLDQGLQFLIQYYNGEERAKGNILERFSAQQFPDLHSELNLSSLELGDSALYFCASSPGLAGYNEQFFGPGTRLTVL.

This chain links TRBV29-1 with TRBJ2-1, with D possibly being TRBD2 (5 bases). Trimming pared 2 bases from V and 10 bases from J, leaving 9 bases between. Germline V gene data show CDR1 as SQVTM and CDR2 as ANQGSEA. This CDR3 spans 11 amino acids. The CDR3 region is CSVERGWEQFF. CDR3 sequence (DNA): TGCAGCGTTGAACGGGGATGGGAGCAGTTCTTC.

This clone was counted only a few times. The chain uses TRBV18 and TRBJ2-7; TRBD1 agrees at 11 bases. The CDR3 has 16 amino acids. With V trimmed by 1 base and J by 2 bases, 4 bases remained unmatched. Germline V CDR1 and CDR2: KGHSH, LQKENI. CDR3 sequence reads: CASSPLGTGGAYEQYF. The CDR3 nucleotides read TGTGCCAGCTCACCACTAGGGACAGGGGGGGCCTACGAGCAGTACTTC.

The chain couples TRBV5-1 to TRBJ2-7; D may be TRBD1 (6 bases). The CDR3 totals 15 residues. Germline CDR1 reads SGHRS; CDR2 reads YFSETQ. V was clipped by 7 bases and J by 2 bases, with 19 bases between them. In DNA form, the CDR3 reads TGCGCCAGCCGAAATGGGACATTTAGGCCCTACGAGCAGTACTTC. This sequence encodes CASRNGTFRPYEQYF.

Only a few counts were recorded for this clone. This chain joins TRBV5-1 and TRBJ1-1, with D tentatively TRBD1 (6 bases). Germline V lookup: CDR1 SGHRS, CDR2 YFSETQ. The CDR3 is made up of 14 amino acids. V was clipped by 7 bases and J by 2 bases, with 15 bases between them. CDR3 DNA: TGCGCCAGCGGTTTCGGCAGGGGCAACACTGAAGCTTTCTTT. It encodes CASGFGRGNTEAFF.

This sequence joins TRBV7-2 and TRBJ2-3; D perhaps matches TRBD1 (6 bases). This CDR3 has 14 residues. The ends were cut back, 3 bases at V and 2 bases at J, with 9 bases in the middle. In germline, CDR1 is SGHTA, CDR2 FQGNSA. As DNA, the CDR3 is TGTGCCAGCAGCTTTGGGGGCCTCACAGATACGCAGTATTTT. It encodes CASSFGGLTDTQYF.

The CDR3 reads CASSLVGSNEQYF. The CDR3 region has the DNA TGTGCCAGCAGCTTAGTGGGTAGCAACGAGCAGTACTTC. The chain carries TRBV7-2 and TRBJ2-5, with unresolved D. The end of the DNA aligns better with TRBJ2-7, so the J call may be wrong. The V gene's germline CDR1 is SGHTA and CDR2 FQGNSA. This CDR3 comprises 13 residues.